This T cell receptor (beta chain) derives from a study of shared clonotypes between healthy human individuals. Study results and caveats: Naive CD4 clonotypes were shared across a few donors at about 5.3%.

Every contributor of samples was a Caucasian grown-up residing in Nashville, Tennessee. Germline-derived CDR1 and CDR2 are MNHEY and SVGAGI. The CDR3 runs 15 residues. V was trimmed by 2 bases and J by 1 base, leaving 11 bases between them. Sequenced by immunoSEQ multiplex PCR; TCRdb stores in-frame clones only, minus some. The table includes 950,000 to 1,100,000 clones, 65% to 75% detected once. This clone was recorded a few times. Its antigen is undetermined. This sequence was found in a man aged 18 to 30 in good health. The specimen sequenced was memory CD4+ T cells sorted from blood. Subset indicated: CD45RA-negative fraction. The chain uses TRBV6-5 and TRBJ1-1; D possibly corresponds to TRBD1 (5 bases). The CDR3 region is CASSYEGRANTEAFF. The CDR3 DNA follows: TGTGCCAGCAGTTACGAGGGCAGGGCGAACACTGAAGCTTTCTTT.